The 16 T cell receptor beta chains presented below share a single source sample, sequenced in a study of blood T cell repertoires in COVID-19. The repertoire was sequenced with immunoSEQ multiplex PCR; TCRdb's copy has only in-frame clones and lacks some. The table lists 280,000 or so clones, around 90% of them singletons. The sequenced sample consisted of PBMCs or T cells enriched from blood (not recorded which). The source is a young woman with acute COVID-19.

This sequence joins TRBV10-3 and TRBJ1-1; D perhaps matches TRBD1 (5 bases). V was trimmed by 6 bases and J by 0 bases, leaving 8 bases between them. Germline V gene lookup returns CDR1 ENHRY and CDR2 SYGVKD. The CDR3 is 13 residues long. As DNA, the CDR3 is TGTGCCATCAGCTGGGGGGTGAACACTGAAGCTTTCTTT. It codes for CAISWGVNTEAFF.

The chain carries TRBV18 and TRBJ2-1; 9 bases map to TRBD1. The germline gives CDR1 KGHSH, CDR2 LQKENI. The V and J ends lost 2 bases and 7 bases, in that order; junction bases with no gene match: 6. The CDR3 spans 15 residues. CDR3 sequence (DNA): TGTGCCAGCTCACCATGGACAGGGGTTGGGAATGAGCAGTTCTTC. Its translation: CASSPWTGVGNEQFF. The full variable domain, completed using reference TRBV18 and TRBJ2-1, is NAGVMQNPRHLVRRRGQEARLRCSPMKGHSHVYWYRQLPEEGLKFMVYLQKENIIDESGMPKERFSAEFPKEGPSILRIQQVVRGDSAAYFCASSPWTGVGNEQFFGPGTRLTVL.

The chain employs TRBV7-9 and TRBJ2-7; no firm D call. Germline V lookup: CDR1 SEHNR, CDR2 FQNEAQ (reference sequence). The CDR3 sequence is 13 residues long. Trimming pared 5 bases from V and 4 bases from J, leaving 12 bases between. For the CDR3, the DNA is TGTGCCAGCAGCCCAGAAGTCTTATACGAGCAGTACTTC. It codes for CASSPEVLYEQYF.

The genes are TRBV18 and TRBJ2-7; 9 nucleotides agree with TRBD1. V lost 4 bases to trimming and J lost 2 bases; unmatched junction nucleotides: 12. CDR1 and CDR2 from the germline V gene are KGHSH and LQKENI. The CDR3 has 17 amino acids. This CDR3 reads CASSLTFYGQGTYEQYF. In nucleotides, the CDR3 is TGTGCCAGCTCACTAACCTTCTATGGACAGGGGACCTACGAGCAGTACTTC.

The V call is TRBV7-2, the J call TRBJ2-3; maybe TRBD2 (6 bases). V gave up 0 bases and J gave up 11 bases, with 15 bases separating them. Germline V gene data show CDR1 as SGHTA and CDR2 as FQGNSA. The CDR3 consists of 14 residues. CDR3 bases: TGTGCCAGCAGCTTAGCCGTCTTAGCGGAGCAGCAGTATTTT. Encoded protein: CASSLAVLAEQQYF.

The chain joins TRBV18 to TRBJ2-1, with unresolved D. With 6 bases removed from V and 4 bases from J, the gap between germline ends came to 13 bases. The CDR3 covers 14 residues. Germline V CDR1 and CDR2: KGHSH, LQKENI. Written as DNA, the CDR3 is TGTGCCAGCTCGGCGTCTAGGAGATACAATGAGCAGTTCTTC. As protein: CASSASRRYNEQFF.

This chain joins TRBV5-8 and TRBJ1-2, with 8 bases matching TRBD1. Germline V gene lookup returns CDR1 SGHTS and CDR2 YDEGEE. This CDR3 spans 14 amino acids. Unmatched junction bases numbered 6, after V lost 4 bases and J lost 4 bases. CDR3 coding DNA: TGTGCCAGCAGCCCCAGGGGGCTGACCTATGGCTACACCTTC. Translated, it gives CASSPRGLTYGYTF.

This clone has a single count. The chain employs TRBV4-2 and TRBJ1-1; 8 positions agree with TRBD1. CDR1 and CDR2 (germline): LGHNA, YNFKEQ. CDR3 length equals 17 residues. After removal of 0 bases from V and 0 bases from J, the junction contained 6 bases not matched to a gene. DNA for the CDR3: TGTGCCAGCAGCCAAGAGGGGACAGGAAATATGAACACTGAAGCTTTCTTT. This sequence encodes CASSQEGTGNMNTEAFF.

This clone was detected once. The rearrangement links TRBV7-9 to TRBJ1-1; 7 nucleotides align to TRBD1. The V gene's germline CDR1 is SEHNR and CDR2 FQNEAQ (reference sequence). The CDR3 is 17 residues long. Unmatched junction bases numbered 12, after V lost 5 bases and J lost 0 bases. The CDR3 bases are TGTGCCAGCAGCCTCGACACCGGGACAGCCTTGAACACTGAAGCTTTCTTT. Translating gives CASSLDTGTALNTEAFF.

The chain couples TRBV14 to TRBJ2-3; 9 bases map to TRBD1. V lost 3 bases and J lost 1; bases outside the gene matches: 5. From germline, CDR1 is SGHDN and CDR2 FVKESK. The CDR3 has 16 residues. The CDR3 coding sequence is TGTGCCAGCAGCCACAACAGGGGGCCCGGCACAGATACGCAGTATTTT. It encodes CASSHNRGPGTDTQYF.

CDR3 coding DNA: TGTGCCAGCAGCTTAGGTCCCCTGGGACAGTATGGCTACACCTTC. It encodes CASSLGPLGQYGYTF. The genes are TRBV7-2 and TRBJ1-2; TRBD1 matches 7 bases. With 1 base clipped from V and 5 bases from J, the junction kept 7 bases outside the gene matches. This CDR3 contains 15 residues. Germline V gives CDR1 SGHTA, CDR2 FQGNSA.

CDR3 coding DNA: TGTGCCAGCAGTTGGAGGGCGATGGGGAACACTGAAGCTTTCTTT. It translates to CASSWRAMGNTEAFF. The rearrangement uses TRBV27 and TRBJ1-1; D remains unclear. The germline V and J ends were trimmed by 4 bases and 1 base, with 13 bases remaining between them. This CDR3 is built from 15 residues. CDR1 MNHEY and CDR2 SMNVEV come from the germline V gene (reference sequence).

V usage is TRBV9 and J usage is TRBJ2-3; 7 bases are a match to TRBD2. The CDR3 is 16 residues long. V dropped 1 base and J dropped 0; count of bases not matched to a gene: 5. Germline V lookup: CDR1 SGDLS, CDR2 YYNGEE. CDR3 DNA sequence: TGTGCCAGCAGCGTAAGAAGCGGGGAGAGCACAGATACGCAGTATTTT. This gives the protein CASSVRSGESTDTQYF.

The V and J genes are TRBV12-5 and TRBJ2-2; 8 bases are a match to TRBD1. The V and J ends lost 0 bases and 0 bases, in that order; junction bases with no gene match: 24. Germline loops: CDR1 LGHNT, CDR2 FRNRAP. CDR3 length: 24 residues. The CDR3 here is CASGLVPDGGRGLPRSANTGELFF. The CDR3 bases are TGTGCTAGTGGTTTGGTACCTGATGGTGGCAGGGGGCTACCAAGATCAGCGAACACCGGGGAGCTGTTTTTT.

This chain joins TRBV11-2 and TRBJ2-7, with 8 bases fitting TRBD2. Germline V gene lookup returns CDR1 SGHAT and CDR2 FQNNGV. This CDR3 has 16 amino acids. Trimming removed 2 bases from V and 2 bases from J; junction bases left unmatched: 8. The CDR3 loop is CASSLRLASITYEQYF. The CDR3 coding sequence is TGTGCCAGCAGCTTAAGACTAGCGTCCATAACCTACGAGCAGTACTTC.

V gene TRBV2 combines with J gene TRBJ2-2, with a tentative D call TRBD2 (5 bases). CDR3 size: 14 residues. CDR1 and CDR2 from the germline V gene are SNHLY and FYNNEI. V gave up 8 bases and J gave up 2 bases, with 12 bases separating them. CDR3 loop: CASQNSGNTGELFF. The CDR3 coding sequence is TGTGCCAGCCAGAACAGCGGAAACACCGGGGAGCTGTTTTTT. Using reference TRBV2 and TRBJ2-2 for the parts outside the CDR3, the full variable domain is EPEVTQTPSHQVTQMGQEVILRCVPISNHLYFYWYRQILGQKVEFLVSFYNNEISEKSEIFDDQFSVERPDGSNFTLKIRSTKLEDSAMYFCASQNSGNTGELFFGEGSRLTVL.